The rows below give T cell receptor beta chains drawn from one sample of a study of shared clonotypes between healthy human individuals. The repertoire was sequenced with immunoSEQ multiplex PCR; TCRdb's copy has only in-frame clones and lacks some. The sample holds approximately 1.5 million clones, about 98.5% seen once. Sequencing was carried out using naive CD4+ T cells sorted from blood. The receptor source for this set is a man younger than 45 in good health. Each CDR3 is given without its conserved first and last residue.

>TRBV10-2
ASRQGWLAGDTQY
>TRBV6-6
ASSTTGESSYEQY
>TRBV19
ASSPTGMNYGYT
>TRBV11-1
ASSSSRDSLYEQY
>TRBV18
ASSGGWADEESNEQF
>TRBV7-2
ASRGPSSSNEQF
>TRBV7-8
VSTSGRYTGELF
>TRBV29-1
SAQNRDTEAF
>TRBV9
ASSGDGTSGVYEQY
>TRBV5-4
ASSSPGLLSSYNEQF
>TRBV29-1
SVTRPGKSSYNEQF
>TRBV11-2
ASSLYPTSGSSETQY
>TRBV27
ASSRLPTSGSLGSYNEQF
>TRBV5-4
ASSSGLAGTDTQY
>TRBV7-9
ASSLGLAGGPYDEQY
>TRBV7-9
ASSLRETEAF
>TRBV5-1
ASSHRDRFYEQY
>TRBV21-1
ASSYRTGREQY
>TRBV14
ASSPSVISYEQY
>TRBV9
ASSVGRGSMGETQY
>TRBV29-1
SVVGPGVSYEQY
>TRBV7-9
ASSTRGTVETQY
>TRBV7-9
ASSPLADTQY
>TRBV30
AWSVRSRAEWSRNYGYT
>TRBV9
ASSVVRKGWQETQY